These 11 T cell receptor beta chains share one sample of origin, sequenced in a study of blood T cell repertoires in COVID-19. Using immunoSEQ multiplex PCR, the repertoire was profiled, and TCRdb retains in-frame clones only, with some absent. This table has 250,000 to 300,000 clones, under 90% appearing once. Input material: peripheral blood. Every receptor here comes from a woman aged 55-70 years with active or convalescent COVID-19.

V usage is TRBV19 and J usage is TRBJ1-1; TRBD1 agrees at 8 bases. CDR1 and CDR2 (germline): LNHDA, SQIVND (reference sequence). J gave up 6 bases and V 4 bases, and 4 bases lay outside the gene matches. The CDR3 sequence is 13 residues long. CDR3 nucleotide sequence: TGTGCCAGTAGTACGACACAGGGGGCTGAAGCTTTCTTT. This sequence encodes CASSTTQGAEAFF.

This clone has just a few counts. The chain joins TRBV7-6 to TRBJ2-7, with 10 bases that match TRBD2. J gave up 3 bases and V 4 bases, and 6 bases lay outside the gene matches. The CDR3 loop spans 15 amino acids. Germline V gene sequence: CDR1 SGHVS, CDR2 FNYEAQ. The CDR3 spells CASSSFSGGRYEQYF. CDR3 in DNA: TGTGCCAGCAGCTCCTTTAGCGGGGGGCGCTACGAGCAGTACTTC.

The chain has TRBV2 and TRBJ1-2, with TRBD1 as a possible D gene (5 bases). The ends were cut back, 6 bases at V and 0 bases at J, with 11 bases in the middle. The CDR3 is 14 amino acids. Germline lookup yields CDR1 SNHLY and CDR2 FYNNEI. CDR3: CASRGTAANYGYTF. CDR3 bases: TGTGCCAGCAGGGGGACTGCCGCTAACTATGGCTACACCTTC. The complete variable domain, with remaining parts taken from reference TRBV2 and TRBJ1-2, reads EPEVTQTPSHQVTQMGQEVILRCVPISNHLYFYWYRQILGQKVEFLVSFYNNEISEKSEIFDDQFSVERPDGSNFTLKIRSTKLEDSAMYFCASRGTAANYGYTFGSGTRLTVV.

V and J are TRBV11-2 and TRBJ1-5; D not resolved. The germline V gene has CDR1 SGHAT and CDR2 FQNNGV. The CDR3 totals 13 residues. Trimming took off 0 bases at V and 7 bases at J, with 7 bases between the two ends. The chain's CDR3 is CASSLDRWQPQHF. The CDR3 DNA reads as TGTGCCAGCAGCTTAGATAGATGGCAGCCCCAGCATTTT. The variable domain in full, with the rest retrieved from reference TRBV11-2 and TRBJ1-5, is EAGVAQSPRYKIIEKRQSVAFWCNPISGHATLYWYQQILGQGPKLLIQFQNNGVVDDSQLPKDRFSAERLKGVDSTLKIQPAKLEDSAVYLCASSLDRWQPQHFGDGTRLSIL.

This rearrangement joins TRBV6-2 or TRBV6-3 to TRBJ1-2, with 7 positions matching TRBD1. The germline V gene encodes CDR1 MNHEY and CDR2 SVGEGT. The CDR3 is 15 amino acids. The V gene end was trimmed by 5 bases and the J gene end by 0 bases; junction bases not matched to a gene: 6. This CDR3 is CASSGWDRSNYGYTF. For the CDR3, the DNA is TGTGCCAGCAGTGGCTGGGACAGATCTAACTATGGCTACACCTTC.

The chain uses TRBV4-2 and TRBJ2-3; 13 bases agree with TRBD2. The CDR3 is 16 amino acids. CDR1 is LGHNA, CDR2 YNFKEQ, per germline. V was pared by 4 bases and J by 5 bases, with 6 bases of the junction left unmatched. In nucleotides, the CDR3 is TGTGCCAGCAGCCCAGGACTAGCGGGGGCGGGAGATACGCAGTATTTT. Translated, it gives CASSPGLAGAGDTQYF.

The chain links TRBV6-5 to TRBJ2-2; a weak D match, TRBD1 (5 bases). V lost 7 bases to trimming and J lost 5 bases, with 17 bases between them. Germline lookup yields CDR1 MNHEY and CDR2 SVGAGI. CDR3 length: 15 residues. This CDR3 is CASNPRGSRTGELFF. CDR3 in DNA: TGTGCCAGCAATCCAAGGGGTTCGCGGACCGGGGAGCTGTTTTTT.

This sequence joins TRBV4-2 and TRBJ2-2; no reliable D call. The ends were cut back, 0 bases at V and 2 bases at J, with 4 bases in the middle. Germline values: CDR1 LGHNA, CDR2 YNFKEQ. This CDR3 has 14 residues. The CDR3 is CASSQDLNTGELFF. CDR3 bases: TGTGCCAGCAGCCAAGACCTAAACACCGGGGAGCTGTTTTTT.

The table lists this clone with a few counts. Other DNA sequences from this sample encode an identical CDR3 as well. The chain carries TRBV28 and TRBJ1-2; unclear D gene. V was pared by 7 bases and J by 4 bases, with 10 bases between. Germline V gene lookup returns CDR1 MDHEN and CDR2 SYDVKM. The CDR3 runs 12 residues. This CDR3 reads CASTPGSYGYTF. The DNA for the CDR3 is TGTGCCAGCACTCCGGGAAGCTATGGCTACACCTTC.

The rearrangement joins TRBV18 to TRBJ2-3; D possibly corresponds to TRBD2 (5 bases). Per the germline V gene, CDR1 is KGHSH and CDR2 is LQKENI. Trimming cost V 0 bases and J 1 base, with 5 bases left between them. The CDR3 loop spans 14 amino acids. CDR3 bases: TGTGCCAGCTCACCACCCGGGGGCACAGATACGCAGTATTTT. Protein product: CASSPPGGTDTQYF.

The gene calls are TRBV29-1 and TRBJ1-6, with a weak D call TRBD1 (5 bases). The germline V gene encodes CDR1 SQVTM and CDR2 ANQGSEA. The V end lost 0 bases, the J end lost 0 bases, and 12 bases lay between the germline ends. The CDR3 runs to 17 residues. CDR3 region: CSVEENRTSSYNSPLHF. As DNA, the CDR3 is TGCAGCGTTGAAGAAAACAGGACTAGCTCCTATAATTCACCCCTCCACTTT.